This paragraph covers one TCR beta chain sequence. The record originates from a study of technical replicates of blood from several donors. Profiling relied on immunoSEQ multiplex PCR, and the TCRdb table lists in-frame clones only, not all of them. This sample has tens of thousands of clones, with about 87% found just once. Sequencing input: PBMCs. The clonotype was recovered from a human donor in good health. Some clones in this sample may be carry-over from other donors' samples.

The CDR3 is CASSQDFGTGRIDGYTF. The CDR3 DNA reads TGCGCCAGCAGCCAAGATTTCGGGACAGGGAGGATTGATGGCTACACCTTC. The V call is TRBV4-1, the J call TRBJ1-2, with 9 bases fitting TRBD1. V trimming: 0 bases; J trimming: 6 bases; junction bases outside the gene matches: 11. Per the germline V gene, CDR1 is MGHRA and CDR2 is YSYEKL. The CDR3 is 17 amino acids.